The text below deals with one T cell receptor (beta chain). Its antigen is unidentified. Per the study methods: In the immunoSEQ data, sequences were junction-only and lacked quality scores, so filtering differed. Sequencing was performed with immunoSEQ multiplex PCR; in TCRdb, only in-frame clones are kept and a portion is missing. V and J calls and clone size follow that table, whereas D and trimming were derived from the DNA. This sample carries 2 million to 3 million clones, roughly 93% of them seen once, and the ten largest clones take 0.36%. After removal of 6 bases from V and 0 bases from J, the junction contained 5 bases not matched to a gene. CDR3 size: 16 residues. Germline-derived CDR1 and CDR2 are ENHRY and SYGVKD. The sample is drawn from a study of shared clonotypes between healthy human individuals. Study-wide points: Some clonotypes were shared by all four sorted-subset donors, while others were not shared. The non-shared ones had lower generation probabilities than the shared ones.

The clonotype was recovered from a man aged 18 to 29 in good health. Some clones in this sample may be carry-over from other donors' samples. The sequenced sample was naive CD4+ T cells from PBMCs. As for subset: CD45RA+ positively selected. The genes are TRBV10-3 and TRBJ2-2; 9 bases agree with TRBD2. For the CDR3, the DNA is TGTGCCATCAGCCCGGGACTAGCTTCGAACACCGGGGAGCTGTTTTTT. It is translated as CAISPGLASNTGELFF.